This TCR beta chain was retrieved from a study of T-cell memory formation after mild COVID-19. Study overall: TCR clusters were largely donor specific.

The germline gives CDR1 SGHRS, CDR2 YFSETQ. This CDR3 comprises 15 residues. Trimming cost V 4 bases and J 1 base, with 12 bases left between them. TCRdb reprocessed the 5' RACE reads with MiXCR, giving one entry per CDR3 protein. The sample has 300,000 to 400,000 distinct CDR3 sequences, 28% seen once. Study conclusions and caveats: Some SARS-CoV-2-responding clones were already detected in memory before infection.

This clonotype has just a few counts. Its antigen is not known. The specimen sequenced was PBMCs or a T cell subset sorted from them (not recorded which). V and J are TRBV5-1 and TRBJ1-3; D ambiguous. The TCR comes from an adult woman who had mild COVID-19 (a few samples of this study predate the infection). Cell type and time point are not known. The CDR3: CASSPRRGSGNTIYF. In nucleotides, the CDR3 is TGCGCCAGCAGCCCGCGTCGGGGTTCTGGAAACACCATATATTTT.